This record concerns one T cell receptor beta chain sequence. Its antigen remains unknown. This entry is derived from a study of monozygotic twins with inflammatory bowel disease. TCRdb reprocessed the 5' RACE reads, keeping one entry per CDR3 protein, no DNA. This table holds 120,000 to 150,000 distinct CDR3 sequences. The CDR3 extends over 14 amino acids. CDR1 is SGHRS, CDR2 YFSETQ, per germline. General study results and limits: By inverse Simpson index, TCRbeta diversity was lower in IBD patients than in healthy co-twins. Fewer shared clonotypes with others were found in IBD patients than in healthy twins, especially with disease activity.

The chain links TRBV5-1 to TRBJ1-1; TCRdb returns TRBD1, unconfirmable since there is no DNA. The clonotype originates from a human donor with ulcerative colitis or Crohn's disease, or a healthy co-twin of an affected twin (not recorded which). Sample: blood. The CDR3 region is CASSLEQGSTEAFF.